These 5 T cell receptor beta chains share one sample of origin, sequenced in a study of Ad26.COV2.S vaccination and SARS-CoV-2 variants. TCRdb's copy holds only in-frame clones and misses some; the assay was immunoSEQ multiplex PCR. The sample holds about 350,000 clones; 92% are singletons and the top ten take 3% to 5%. The sequencing used peripheral blood, collected after recovery from COVID-19. The receptors shown here come from a human donor who had recovered from COVID-19.

This sequence joins TRBV24-1 and TRBJ2-7; possibly TRBD1 for D (6 bases). Trimming took 7 bases from V and 2 from J, leaving 14 bases between them. The CDR3 spans 14 residues. Germline V gene lookup returns CDR1 KGHDR and CDR2 SFDVKD. CDR3 in amino acids: CATRPGHRTYEQYF. The CDR3 DNA sequence: TGTGCCACCAGGCCGGGACACAGAACCTACGAGCAGTACTTC.

The chain carries TRBV6-2 or TRBV6-3 and TRBJ1-3; D call uncertain. The CDR3 spans 16 residues. The V gene's germline CDR1 is MNHEY and CDR2 SVGEGT. The V and J ends lost 4 bases and 0 bases respectively, with 13 bases between them. The CDR3 coding sequence is TGTGCCAGCAGTTTCGGATATGGGAGCTCTGGAAACACCATATATTTT. Translation gives CASSFGYGSSGNTIYF.

This chain uses TRBV2 with TRBJ2-1; the D call may be TRBD1 or TRBD2 (5 bases each). V was trimmed by 5 bases and J by 9 bases, leaving 14 bases between them. The CDR3 extends over 13 amino acids. From germline, CDR1 is SNHLY and CDR2 FYNNEI. The chain's CDR3 is CASSRTPGTEQFF. The CDR3 DNA reads TGTGCCAGCAGTCGAACACCAGGGACTGAGCAGTTCTTC.

This chain links TRBV6-5 with TRBJ2-7; 7 bases map to TRBD1. CDR3 length: 15 amino acids. In germline, CDR1 is MNHEY, CDR2 SVGAGI. The J segment lost 0 bases and the V segment lost 0 bases, leaving 2 bases of the junction unmatched. Here the CDR3 reads CASSYSRDSSYEQYF. CDR3 coding DNA: TGTGCCAGCAGTTACTCGAGGGACAGCTCCTACGAGCAGTACTTC.

The V call is TRBV5-1, the J call TRBJ2-7; 7 bases map to TRBD1. Germline CDR1 is SGHRS and CDR2 is YFSETQ. J lost 3 bases, V lost 2 bases, and 5 bases had no gene match. This CDR3 has 14 residues. The CDR3 spells CASSFYRGNYEQYF. CDR3 nucleotides: TGCGCCAGCAGCTTTTACAGGGGTAACTACGAGCAGTACTTC.